A single sample gave rise to the 5 T cell receptor beta chains below, sequenced in a study of shared clonotypes between healthy human individuals. Assay used: immunoSEQ multiplex PCR; TCRdb lists only in-frame clones, some missing. Among some 450,000 clones, 60% to 80% were seen once, and the ten largest hold around 11%. The sample taken for sequencing was PBMCs. These receptor sequences come from a woman aged 40 to 50 in good health. Some clones in this sample may be carry-over from other donors' samples.

The genes are TRBV4-1 and TRBJ2-1, with 8 bases lining up with TRBD1. Germline V lookup: CDR1 MGHRA, CDR2 YSYEKL. The CDR3 is 17 residues long. After removal of 0 bases from V and 3 bases from J, the junction contained 7 bases not matched to a gene. For the CDR3, the DNA is TGCGCCAGCAGCCAAGACCCGACAGGGGTCAGCTACAATGAGCAGTTCTTC. It encodes CASSQDPTGVSYNEQFF.

The V gene is TRBV7-3, the J gene TRBJ2-3, with 10 bases identical to TRBD2. Germline lookup yields CDR1 SGHTA and CDR2 FQGTGA. The trim removed 5 bases at V and 3 bases at J, leaving 5 bases unmatched. This CDR3 region has 15 residues. The CDR3 reads CASSPGLAETDTQYF. Here the CDR3 DNA reads TGTGCCAGCAGCCCAGGACTAGCGGAGACAGATACGCAGTATTTT.

V and J are TRBV5-6 and TRBJ2-1, with 8 bases lining up with TRBD2. The CDR3 contains 17 residues. CDR1 is SGHDT, CDR2 YYEEEE, per germline. V lost 4 bases and J lost 2; bases outside the gene matches: 11. DNA for the CDR3: TGTGCCAGCAGCCCTCGGGGGGGCAGGAGAACCTACAATGAGCAGTTCTTC. This codes for CASSPRGGRRTYNEQFF. Supplemented by reference TRBV5-6 and TRBJ2-1, the full variable domain reads DAGVTQSPTHLIKTRGQQVTLRCSPKSGHDTVSWYQQALGQGPQFIFQYYEEEERQRGNFPDRFSGHQFPNYSSELNVNALLLGDSALYLCASSPRGGRRTYNEQFFGPGTRLTVL.

The chain's CDR3 is CASSPIPYYEQYF. The CDR3 nucleotides read TGTGCCAGTAGCCCGATTCCCTACTACGAGCAGTACTTC. This chain joins TRBV19 and TRBJ2-7; D is unresolved. The V end was cut by 6 bases, the J end by 3 bases, with 12 bases between. Germline CDR1 reads LNHDA; CDR2 reads SQIVND (reference sequence). The CDR3 consists of 13 residues.

A few counts support this clone. The chain links TRBV7-9 to TRBJ1-3; D possibly corresponds to TRBD1 (5 bases). Germline lookup yields CDR1 SEHNR and CDR2 FQNEAQ (reference sequence). The V end was cut by 1 base, the J end by 0 bases, with 13 bases between. CDR3 length equals 17 residues. The CDR3 bases are TGTGCCAGCAGCTTAGGTCAGGGACGCGGCTCTGGAAACACCATATATTTT. This gives the protein CASSLGQGRGSGNTIYF.